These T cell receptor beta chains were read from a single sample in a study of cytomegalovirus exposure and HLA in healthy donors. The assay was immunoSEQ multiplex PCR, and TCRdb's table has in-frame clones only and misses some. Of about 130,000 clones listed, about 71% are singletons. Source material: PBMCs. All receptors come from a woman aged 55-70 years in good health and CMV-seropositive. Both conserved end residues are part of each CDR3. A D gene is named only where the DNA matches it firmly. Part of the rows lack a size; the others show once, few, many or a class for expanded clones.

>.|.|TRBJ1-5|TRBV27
CASSLSTEFNQPQHF
TGTGCCAGCAGTTTATCCACAGAATTTAATCAGCCCCAGCATTTT
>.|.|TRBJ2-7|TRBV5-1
CASTDSTRFRVEQYF
TGCGCCAGCACCGATAGTACCAGGTTCAGGGTCGAGCAGTACTTC
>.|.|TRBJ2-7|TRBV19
CASSMNPDRPSYEQYF
TGTGCCAGTAGTATGAACCCCGACAGGCCCTCCTACGAGCAGTACTTC
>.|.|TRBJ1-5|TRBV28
CASKTGDSGNQPQHF
TGTGCCAGCAAGACAGGCGATAGTGGCAATCAGCCCCAGCATTTT
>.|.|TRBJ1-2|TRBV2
CAAGQGLYGYTF
TGTGCCGCCGGGCAGGGCTTATATGGCTACACCTTC
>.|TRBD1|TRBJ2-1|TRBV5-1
CASSGRDRSSYNEQFF
TGCGCCAGCAGCGGCAGGGACAGAAGCTCCTACAATGAGCAGTTCTTC
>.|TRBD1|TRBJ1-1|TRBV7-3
CASSFPGGRVEAFF
TGTGCCAGCAGCTTTCCAGGGGGCAGGGTTGAAGCTTTCTTT
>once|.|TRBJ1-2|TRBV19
CASSPGWGDGYTF
TGTGCCAGTAGTCCAGGGTGGGGCGATGGCTACACCTTC
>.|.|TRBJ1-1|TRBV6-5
CASSLPRVGTEAFF
TGTGCCAGCAGTCTACCTCGGGTGGGTACTGAAGCTTTCTTT
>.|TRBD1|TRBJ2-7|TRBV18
CASSPHRGAEQYF
TGTGCCAGCTCACCTCACAGGGGTGCCGAGCAGTACTTC
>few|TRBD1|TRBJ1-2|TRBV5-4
CASSLGVGQGRGYTF
TGTGCCAGCAGCTTGGGAGTGGGACAGGGACGGGGCTACACCTTC
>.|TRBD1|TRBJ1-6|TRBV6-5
CASSYSGQGLGSPLHF
TGTGCCAGCAGTTATTCGGGACAGGGATTGGGATCACCCCTCCACTTT
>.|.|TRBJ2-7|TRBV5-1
CASSLEGGGEQYF
TGCGCCAGCAGCTTGGAGGGGGGAGGGGAGCAGTACTTC
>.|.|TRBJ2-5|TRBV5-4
CASSPRPQRAETQYF
TGTGCCAGCAGCCCCCGCCCTCAGAGGGCAGAGACCCAGTACTTC
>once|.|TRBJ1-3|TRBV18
CASSPPETVGNTIYF
TGTGCCAGCTCACCACCGGAGACGGTTGGAAACACCATATATTTT
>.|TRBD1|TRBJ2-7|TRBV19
CASSIDYRDSTYEQYF
TGTGCCAGTAGTATCGATTACCGGGACAGTACCTACGAGCAGTACTTC
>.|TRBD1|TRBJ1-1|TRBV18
CASSPQGEDTEAFF
TGTGCCAGCTCACCCCAGGGGGAGGACACTGAAGCTTTCTTT
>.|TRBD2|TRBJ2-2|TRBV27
CASSFPGLAGGPGELFF
TGTGCCAGCAGTTTCCCAGGACTAGCGGGGGGTCCCGGGGAGCTGTTTTTT
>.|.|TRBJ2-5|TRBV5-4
CASSLGGSWQETQYF
TGTGCCAGCAGCTTGGGAGGTTCGTGGCAAGAGACCCAGTACTTC
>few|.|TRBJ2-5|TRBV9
CASSPQPEETQYF
TGTGCCAGCAGCCCACAACCAGAAGAGACCCAGTACTTC
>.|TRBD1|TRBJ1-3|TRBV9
CASSADTGDSTIYF
TGTGCCAGCAGCGCCGATACAGGGGATTCCACCATATATTTT
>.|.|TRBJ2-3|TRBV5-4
CASSPSQGSTDTQYF
TGTGCCAGCAGCCCCTCCCAGGGTAGCACAGATACGCAGTATTTT
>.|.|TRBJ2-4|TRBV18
CASSPPSNPYNIQYF
TGTGCCAGCTCACCACCGTCCAATCCCTACAACATTCAGTACTTC